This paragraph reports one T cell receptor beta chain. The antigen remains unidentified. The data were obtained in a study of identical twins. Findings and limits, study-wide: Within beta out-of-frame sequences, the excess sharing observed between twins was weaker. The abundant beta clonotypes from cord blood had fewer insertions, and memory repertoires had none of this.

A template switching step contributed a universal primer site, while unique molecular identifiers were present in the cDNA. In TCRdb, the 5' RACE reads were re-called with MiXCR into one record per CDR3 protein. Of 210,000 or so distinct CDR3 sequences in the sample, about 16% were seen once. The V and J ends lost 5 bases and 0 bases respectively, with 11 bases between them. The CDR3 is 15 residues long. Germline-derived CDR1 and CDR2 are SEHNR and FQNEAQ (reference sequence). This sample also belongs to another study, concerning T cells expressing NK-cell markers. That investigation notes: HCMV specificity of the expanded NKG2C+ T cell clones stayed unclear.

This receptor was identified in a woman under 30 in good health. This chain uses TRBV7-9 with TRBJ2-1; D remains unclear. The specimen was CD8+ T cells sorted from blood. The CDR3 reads CASSPPTISYNEQFF. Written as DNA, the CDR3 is TGTGCCAGCAGCCCTCCTACGATCTCCTACAATGAGCAGTTCTTC.